The following is a T cell receptor beta chain sequence with its context. These data belong to a study of T cells expressing NK-cell markers. This CDR3 contains 14 residues. Germline loops: CDR1 MNHNS, CDR2 SASEGT. TCRdb re-analyzed the 5' RACE reads; it lists each CDR3 protein once, without DNA. This table holds 350,000 to 450,000 distinct CDR3 sequences. The V call is TRBV6-1, the J call TRBJ1-4; the D call of TRBD1 rests on TCRdb alone, since no DNA is present to check it. The sequence came from a man aged 18 to 69 in good health. Sequencing used blood T cells: a sorted CD56 or NKG2C T cell subset, CD4+ or CD8+ T cells, or bulk PBMC T cells (not recorded which). The CDR3 loop is CASSDADRDEKLFF.